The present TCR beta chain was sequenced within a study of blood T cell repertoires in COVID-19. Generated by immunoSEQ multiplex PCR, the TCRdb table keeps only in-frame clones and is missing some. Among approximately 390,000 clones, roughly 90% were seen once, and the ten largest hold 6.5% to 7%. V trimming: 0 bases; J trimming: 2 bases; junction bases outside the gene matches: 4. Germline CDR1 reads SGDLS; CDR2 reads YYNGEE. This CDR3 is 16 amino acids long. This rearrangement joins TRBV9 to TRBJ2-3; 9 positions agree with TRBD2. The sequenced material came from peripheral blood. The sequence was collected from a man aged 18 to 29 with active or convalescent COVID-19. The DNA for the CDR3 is TGTGCCAGCAGCGTAGGGGTAGCGGGGGACACAGATACGCAGTATTTT. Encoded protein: CASSVGVAGDTDTQYF.